A single sample is the source of the 18 T cell receptor beta chains below, sequenced in a study of neoadjuvant anti-PD-1 for oral cavity cancer. Sample time point: after neoadjuvant nivolumab, at surgical resection. Method: immunoSEQ multiplex PCR; TCRdb's copy keeps in-frame clones and lacks some. The data show over 14,000 clones, with about 74% seen just once and approximately 3.2% held by the top ten. The sample consisted of PBMCs, taken after nivolumab (anti-PD-1) treatment. Source of these receptors: a person aged 35-79 years with oral cavity squamous cell carcinoma.

Here the CDR3 reads CATIYSALYNEQFF. The CDR3 region has the DNA TGTGCCACCATATATAGCGCGCTCTACAATGAGCAGTTCTTC. The chain couples TRBV10-3 to TRBJ2-1; D might be TRBD2 (5 bases). CDR1 and CDR2 (germline): ENHRY, SYGVKD. Trimming shortened V by 10 bases and J by 3 bases, and 16 bases separated the two germline ends. The CDR3 loop spans 14 amino acids.

The V call is TRBV30, the J call TRBJ2-3; TRBD2 aligns across 7 bases. Trimming took 0 bases from V and 1 from J; bases not matched to a gene: 4. Germline V lookup: CDR1 GTSNPN, CDR2 SVGIG (reference sequence). CDR3 size: 15 residues. CDR3 DNA: TGTGCCTGGAGTGTTGGAACTAGCGGCACAGATACGCAGTATTTT. It codes for CAWSVGTSGTDTQYF.

The J gene is TRBJ1-2, the V gene TRBV4-2; TRBD1 might be the D (5 bases). The CDR3 length is 15 residues. Looked up from germline, CDR1 is LGHNA and CDR2 is YNFKEQ. V lost 4 bases, J lost 0 bases, and 12 bases lay in between. CDR3 protein: CASSREDRTNYGYTF. The CDR3 DNA follows: TGTGCCAGCAGCCGGGAAGACAGAACTAACTATGGCTACACCTTC.

In its sample, this clone was seen once. The chain is built from TRBV4-1 and TRBJ2-7; 11 bases map to TRBD2. Germline trimming cut 1 base from V and 2 bases from J; bases unmatched to any gene: 4. CDR1 and CDR2 from the germline V gene are MGHRA and YSYEKL. The CDR3 covers 16 residues. The CDR3 DNA follows: TGCGCCAGCAGCCAAGCCACTAGCGGGAGTCCCTACGAGCAGTACTTC. It codes for CASSQATSGSPYEQYF.

CDR3 loop: CASSPTSDRGYEQYF. In DNA form, the CDR3 reads TGTGCCAGCAGCCCGACCTCGGACAGGGGCTACGAGCAGTACTTC. The V call is TRBV9, the J call TRBJ2-7, with 9 nucleotides matching TRBD1. CDR1 SGDLS and CDR2 YYNGEE come from the germline V gene. The J segment lost 3 bases and the V segment lost 4 bases, leaving 8 bases of the junction unmatched. The CDR3 is 15 amino acids.

The chain combines TRBV19 with TRBJ2-7, with 9 bases matching TRBD2. Germline V gives CDR1 LNHDA, CDR2 SQIVND (reference sequence). This CDR3 region has 15 residues. J gave up 7 bases and V 5 bases, and 12 bases lay outside the gene matches. The CDR3 DNA sequence: TGTGCCAGTAGTGCTACGGCGGGAGGGCCAGGTGAGCAGTACTTC. Translating it yields CASSATAGGPGEQYF. Supplemented by reference TRBV19 and TRBJ2-7, the full variable domain reads DGGITQSPKYLFRKEGQNVTLSCEQNLNHDAMYWYRQDPGQGLRLIYYSQIVNDFQKGDIAEGYSVSREKKESFPLTVTSAQKNPTAFYLCASSATAGGPGEQYFGPGTRLTVT.

This chain's CDR3 is CASSLESAGGYTF. The CDR3 DNA reads as TGTGCCAGCAGCTTAGAAAGCGCTGGGGGCTACACCTTC. The chain has TRBV11-2 and TRBJ1-2; D ambiguous. The CDR3 loop spans 13 amino acids. Trimming took 0 bases from V and 8 from J, leaving 10 bases between them. Germline CDR1 is SGHAT and CDR2 is FQNNGV.

The J gene is TRBJ1-1, the V gene TRBV2, with D uncertain. V lost 3 bases and J 1 base, leaving 3 bases between the germline ends. The CDR3 sequence is 12 residues long. Germline assignment: CDR1 SNHLY and CDR2 FYNNEI. CDR3 sequence: CASSDPNTEAFF. The CDR3 DNA follows: TGTGCCAGCAGTGACCCGAACACTGAAGCTTTCTTT.

The V call is TRBV6-5, the J call TRBJ1-4, with D unresolved. The length of the CDR3 is 16 residues. Per germline, CDR1 MNHEY and CDR2 SVGAGI. V lost 0 bases to trimming and J lost 10 bases, with 18 bases between them. CDR3: CASSYSGSGDRGKLFF. The CDR3 DNA sequence: TGTGCCAGCAGTTACTCCGGTTCGGGAGATCGGGGAAAACTGTTTTTT.

The rearrangement uses TRBV29-1 and TRBJ1-2, with D maybe TRBD1 (6 bases). Trimming shortened V by 7 bases and J by 6 bases, and 12 bases separated the two germline ends. In germline, CDR1 is SQVTM, CDR2 ANQGSEA. This CDR3 is 11 amino acids long. CDR3 sequence: CSDQGIDGYTF. The CDR3 nucleotides read TGCAGCGACCAGGGGATAGATGGCTACACCTTC.

The CDR3 nucleotides read TGCGCCAGCAATTGGCCTGAAGCTTTCTTT. It is translated as CASNWPEAFF. The chain has TRBV10-2 and TRBJ1-1; D remains ambiguous. Trimming removed 7 bases from V and 6 bases from J, with 6 bases in between. Per germline, CDR1 WSHSY and CDR2 SAAADI. The CDR3 totals 10 residues.

This chain joins TRBV30 and TRBJ1-4, with D possibly being TRBD1 (6 bases). This CDR3 spans 14 amino acids. Germline loops: CDR1 GTSNPN, CDR2 SVGIG (reference sequence). Trimming pared 2 bases from V and 8 bases from J, leaving 15 bases between. The CDR3 here is CAWSLGGYPEKLFF. CDR3 bases: TGTGCCTGGAGTCTAGGGGGATACCCAGAAAAACTGTTTTTT.

This clone qualifies as medium-sized (0.01 to 0.1%). This chain links TRBV7-8 with TRBJ2-2, with TRBD1 as a possible D gene (5 bases). The V end lost 2 bases, the J end lost 5 bases, and 12 bases lay between the germline ends. The length of the CDR3 is 15 residues. Germline V gene lookup returns CDR1 SGHVS and CDR2 FQNEAQ. CDR3 in amino acids: CASSLIQGPTGELFF. For the CDR3, the DNA is TGTGCCAGCAGCTTAATCCAGGGCCCTACCGGGGAGCTGTTTTTT.

The CDR3 DNA is TGTGCCAGCAGCGTAGAGAGCCGCACAGATACGCAGTATTTT. This translates into CASSVESRTDTQYF. The chain recombines TRBV9 with TRBJ2-3; D uncertain. The CDR3 has 14 amino acids. Germline CDR1 SGDLS, CDR2 YYNGEE. The V and J ends lost 0 bases and 1 base respectively, with 6 bases between them. Complete variable domain (other parts from reference TRBV9 and TRBJ2-3): DSGVTQTPKHLITATGQRVTLRCSPRSGDLSVYWYQQSLDQGLQFLIQYYNGEERAKGNILERFSAQQFPDLHSELNLSSLELGDSALYFCASSVESRTDTQYFGPGTRLTVL.

The V call is TRBV11-3, the J call TRBJ2-1; D not certain. Germline values: CDR1 SGHNT, CDR2 YENEEA. Trimming pared 2 bases from V and 2 bases from J, leaving 7 bases between. CDR3 length equals 14 residues. The CDR3 DNA is TGTGCCAGCAGCTTACTTCGGGCCTACAATGAGCAGTTCTTC. Protein sequence: CASSLLRAYNEQFF.

The chain is built from TRBV13 and TRBJ2-7; D could derive from TRBD1 or TRBD2 (5 bases each). V was shortened by 0 bases and J by 7 bases, with 19 bases between the two germline ends. Germline V gives CDR1 PRHDT, CDR2 FYEKMQ (reference sequence). This CDR3 is built from 16 residues. The CDR3: CASSLGGDPRRMEQYF. The CDR3 bases are TGTGCCAGCAGCTTAGGAGGGGACCCCCGGAGGATGGAGCAGTACTTC.

This clone came up once. This chain links TRBV18 with TRBJ2-7; D may be TRBD1 or TRBD2 (5 bases each). CDR3 length: 13 residues. In germline, CDR1 is KGHSH, CDR2 LQKENI. With 3 bases removed from V and 1 base from J, the gap between germline ends came to 7 bases. The CDR3 reads CASSPEGSYEQYF. CDR3 in DNA: TGTGCCAGCTCACCCGAGGGGTCCTACGAGCAGTACTTC.

This clone was counted once. The rearrangement joins TRBV11-3 to TRBJ2-3; 10 positions match TRBD2. The CDR3 consists of 16 residues. Germline V gene sequence: CDR1 SGHNT, CDR2 YENEEA. The junction had 7 bases not matched to a gene; V was cut back by 1 base and J by 6 bases. The CDR3 nucleotides are TGTGCCAGCAGCTTAGGCCTAGCGGGAGTAGGGGATACGCAGTATTTT. Translated, it gives CASSLGLAGVGDTQYF.